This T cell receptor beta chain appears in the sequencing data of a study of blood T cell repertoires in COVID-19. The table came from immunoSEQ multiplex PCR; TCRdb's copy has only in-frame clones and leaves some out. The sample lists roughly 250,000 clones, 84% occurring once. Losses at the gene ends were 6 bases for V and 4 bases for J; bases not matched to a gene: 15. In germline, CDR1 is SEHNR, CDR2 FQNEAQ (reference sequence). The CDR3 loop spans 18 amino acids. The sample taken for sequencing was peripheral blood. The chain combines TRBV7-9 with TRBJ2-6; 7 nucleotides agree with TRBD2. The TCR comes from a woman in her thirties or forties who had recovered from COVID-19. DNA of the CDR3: TGTGCCAGCAGAGGTCTCCTAGCGGACCTCTTAGGGGCCAACGTCCTGACTTTC. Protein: CASRGLLADLLGANVLTF.